Each of the 27 T cell receptor beta chains below was sequenced from the same sample in a study of early T cells in non-severe SARS-CoV-2 infection. MiXCR, applied by TCRdb to the 5' RACE reads, yields one record per CDR3 protein. The table lists more than 75,000 distinct CDR3 sequences, under 15% of them singletons. The sequenced material came from whole blood. Receptors originate from an adult who was a healthcare worker with PCR-confirmed SARS-CoV-2 infection or an uninfected control (not recorded which).

Here the CDR3 DNA reads TGCGCCAGCAGCCAAGCGGGGGCTAATCAGCCCCAGCATTTT. This encodes CASSQAGANQPQHF. This chain uses TRBV4-1 with TRBJ1-5, with D possibly being TRBD1 (6 bases). V lost 1 base and J lost 4, with 8 bases in between. CDR3 length: 14 amino acids. Per the germline V gene, CDR1 is MGHRA and CDR2 is YSYEKL.

This clonotype was picked up a small number of times. Mismatch with germline at one junction end may stem from a read error. The chain carries TRBV5-1 and TRBJ2-7; the match to TRBD1 covers 10 bases. The germline V gene encodes CDR1 SGHRS and CDR2 YFSETQ. The CDR3 contains 14 residues. The CDR3 protein is CVSSGDRGFYEQYF. Here the CDR3 DNA reads TGCGTCAGCAGCGGGGACAGGGGCTTCTACGAGCAGTACTTC.

This clonotype was observed a handful of times. The chain links TRBV18 to TRBJ1-5, with D perhaps matching TRBD1 (5 bases). The germline V and J ends were trimmed by 4 bases and 0 bases, with 16 bases remaining between them. The germline V gene has CDR1 KGHSH and CDR2 LQKENI. The CDR3 length is 17 residues. This chain's CDR3 is CASSLGTVPNSNQPQHF. As DNA, the CDR3 is TGTGCCAGCTCACTTGGGACCGTTCCGAATAGCAATCAGCCCCAGCATTTT.

This clonotype has ten or more counts. The gene calls are TRBV7-3 and TRBJ2-5, with D maybe TRBD2 (6 bases). The CDR3 runs 16 residues. Germline-derived CDR1 and CDR2 are SGHTA and FQGTGA. Deletions cut 1 base from V and 2 bases from J, with 14 bases between. The CDR3 reads CASSLRGSGEQETQYF. CDR3 bases: TGTGCCAGCAGCTTAAGGGGTAGCGGAGAACAAGAGACCCAGTACTTC. The variable domain in full, with the rest retrieved from reference TRBV7-3 and TRBJ2-5, is GAGVSQTPSNKVTEKGKYVELRCDPISGHTALYWYRQSLGQGPEFLIYFQGTGAADDSGLPNDRFFAVRPEGSVSTLKIQRTERGDSAVYLCASSLRGSGEQETQYFGPGTRLLVL.

The V call is TRBV29-1, the J call TRBJ2-5, with D possibly being TRBD2 (5 bases). The V gene lost 5 bases and the J gene lost 5 bases, with 12 bases spanning the gap. This CDR3 has 12 residues. CDR1 and CDR2 (germline): SQVTM, ANQGSEA. CDR3 DNA sequence: TGCAGCGTTACCGGGATAGGGGAGACCCAGTACTTC. This codes for CSVTGIGETQYF.

The chain joins TRBV2 to TRBJ2-5; possibly TRBD1 for D (5 bases). The germline V and J ends were trimmed by 1 base and 1 base, with 7 bases remaining between them. This CDR3 has 14 residues. Germline-derived CDR1 and CDR2 are SNHLY and FYNNEI. Here the CDR3 reads CASSEVTVQETQYF. CDR3 DNA sequence: TGTGCCAGCAGTGAAGTGACAGTCCAAGAGACCCAGTACTTC.

The J gene is TRBJ1-1, the V gene TRBV20-1; 9 nucleotides agree with TRBD1. Germline V gene data show CDR1 as DFQATT and CDR2 as SNEGSKA (reference sequence). This CDR3 contains 15 residues. Trimming took 4 bases from V and 3 from J; bases not matched to a gene: 9. For the CDR3, the DNA is TGCAGTGCTACAGAGCTCAGGACAGGGGACACTGAAGCTTTCTTT. Its protein product is CSATELRTGDTEAFF.

V gene TRBV28 combines with J gene TRBJ2-7, with 12 bases matching TRBD2. The CDR3 loop spans 16 amino acids. The germline gives CDR1 MDHEN, CDR2 SYDVKM. Germline trimming cut 5 bases from V and 4 bases from J; bases unmatched to any gene: 9. CDR3 nucleotides: TGTGCCAGCAGTCAACCTTCGACTAGCGGGAGTTACGAGCAGTACTTC. It specifies CASSQPSTSGSYEQYF.

This clonotype was seen a few times. The rearrangement uses TRBV6-1 and TRBJ1-2; D is uncertain. The germline CDR1 and CDR2 sequences are MNHNS and SASEGT. V was cut by 7 bases and J by 8 bases, with 20 bases left in between. CDR3 length equals 14 residues. The CDR3: CASIRTIGDSGYTF. CDR3 DNA: TGTGCCAGCATCCGAACAATTGGGGATTCCGGCTACACCTTC.

Ten or more counts support this clonotype. The chain uses TRBV7-2 and TRBJ2-6, with D perhaps matching TRBD1 or TRBD2 (5 bases each). Trimming shortened V by 5 bases and J by 0 bases, and 11 bases separated the two germline ends. The germline V gene has CDR1 SGHTA and CDR2 FQGNSA. The CDR3 sequence is 16 residues long. The CDR3 DNA reads as TGTGCCAGCAGCCGCCGAGGGACCTCTGGGGCCAACGTCCTGACTTTC. This translates into CASSRRGTSGANVLTF.

The CDR3 region is CASSTGEVEQYF. The DNA of the CDR3 is TGTGCCAGCAGTACAGGGGAGGTCGAGCAGTACTTC. V gene TRBV6-4 combines with J gene TRBJ2-7, with a possible D match to TRBD1 (7 bases). The germline V gene encodes CDR1 MRHNA and CDR2 SNTAGT. Trimming pared 5 bases from V and 6 bases from J, leaving 11 bases between. The CDR3 totals 12 residues.

As for this clonotype: This could be a read error, since a much larger clone is one nucleotide away. The J gene is TRBJ2-3, the V gene TRBV5-5; no clear D. The V gene lost 2 bases and the J gene lost 2 bases, with 3 bases spanning the gap. The CDR3 has 12 residues. Germline lookup yields CDR1 SGHKS and CDR2 YYEKEE (reference sequence). The CDR3 here is CASSLITDTQYF. In DNA, the CDR3 is TGTGCCAGCAGCTTAATCACAGATACGCAGTATTTT.

The chain is built from TRBV28 and TRBJ2-7; TRBD1 agrees at 8 bases. The length of the CDR3 is 15 residues. From germline, CDR1 is MDHEN and CDR2 SYDVKM. Germline trimming cut 5 bases from V and 4 bases from J; bases unmatched to any gene: 10. The CDR3 DNA reads as TGTGCCAGCAGTGGGGGACAGGTATCCCTTTACGAGCAGTACTTC. Translated: CASSGGQVSLYEQYF.

This clonotype was seen at least ten times. The V gene is TRBV7-3, the J gene TRBJ1-1; TRBD1 is a possible D gene (6 bases). Germline-derived CDR1 and CDR2 are SGHTA and FQGTGA. CDR3 length: 18 residues. V lost 1 base and J 4 bases, leaving 22 bases between the germline ends. In DNA, the CDR3 is TGTGCCAGCAGCTTAAGGGCTTCGGTCACAGGGATTGGCACTGAAGCTTTCTTT. Protein sequence: CASSLRASVTGIGTEAFF.

This clonotype was recorded many times. The chain couples TRBV5-1 to TRBJ1-1, with D possibly TRBD1 on 5 matching bases. V lost 0 bases and J 1 base, leaving 10 bases between the germline ends. CDR3 length: 15 amino acids. Germline V gives CDR1 SGHRS, CDR2 YFSETQ. CDR3 sequence: CASSLGDLRNTEAFF. The CDR3 bases are TGCGCCAGCAGCTTGGGGGACCTAAGGAACACTGAAGCTTTCTTT.

This clonotype has at least ten counts. The chain joins TRBV29-1 to TRBJ1-1; possible D gene TRBD1, 5 bases. V gave up 7 bases and J gave up 8 bases, with 14 bases separating them. Germline CDR1 and CDR2: SQVTM and ANQGSEA. The CDR3 loop spans 11 amino acids. This CDR3 is CSGTWGPEAFF. As DNA, the CDR3 is TGCAGCGGCACCTGGGGCCCAGAAGCTTTCTTT.

This clonotype was detected many times. The rearrangement joins TRBV20-1 to TRBJ2-7; TRBD1 is a possible D gene (5 bases). The V gene's germline CDR1 is DFQATT and CDR2 SNEGSKA (reference sequence). V was shortened by 3 bases and J by 4 bases, with 19 bases between the two germline ends. CDR3 length: 15 amino acids. CDR3: CSARPPARGLYEQYF. The CDR3 DNA follows: TGCAGTGCTAGGCCCCCTGCAAGGGGCCTATACGAGCAGTACTTC.

The chain combines TRBV6-5 with TRBJ2-2; no firm D call. The germline V gene encodes CDR1 MNHEY and CDR2 SVGAGI. CDR3 length: 15 residues. V was pared by 7 bases and J by 6 bases, with 18 bases between. DNA of the CDR3: TGTGCCAGCAAGGTACCAGGCCTCTCCTCCGGGGAGCTGTTTTTT. It encodes CASKVPGLSSGELFF.

This chain links TRBV7-2 with TRBJ2-2, with TRBD2 identical over 11 bases. The trim removed 5 bases at V and 3 bases at J, leaving 5 bases unmatched. CDR1 is SGHTA, CDR2 FQGNSA, per germline. The CDR3 extends over 16 amino acids. The CDR3 loop reads CASSPRTSGYTGELFF. The CDR3 DNA reads as TGTGCCAGCAGCCCTAGGACTAGCGGGTACACCGGGGAGCTGTTTTTT.

This chain connects TRBV29-1 to TRBJ2-6, with 7 bases lining up with TRBD1. After removal of 7 bases from V and 10 bases from J, the junction contained 7 bases not matched to a gene. The CDR3 spans 12 residues. In germline, CDR1 is SQVTM, CDR2 ANQGSEA. The CDR3 here is CSAADRVNVLTF. Here the CDR3 DNA reads TGCAGCGCCGCCGACAGGGTAAACGTCCTGACTTTC.

This clonotype was seen a few times. The chain carries TRBV28 and TRBJ2-6, with D perhaps TRBD2 (7 bases). Per the germline V gene, CDR1 is MDHEN and CDR2 is SYDVKM. This CDR3 has 14 amino acids. V lost 9 bases to trimming and J lost 0 bases, with 9 bases between them. The CDR3, as DNA: TGTGCCAGTCGGGGGGCCTCTGGGGCCAACGTCCTGACTTTC. Protein product: CASRGASGANVLTF.

The chain carries TRBV2 and TRBJ2-3, with D tentatively TRBD2 (6 bases). The germline V gene has CDR1 SNHLY and CDR2 FYNNEI. V was cut by 8 bases and J by 3 bases, with 12 bases left in between. This CDR3 contains 13 residues. The CDR3 bases are TGTGCCAGCTTTGGGGGGAATACAGATACGCAGTATTTT. Residues: CASFGGNTDTQYF.

The chain has TRBV9 and TRBJ2-1; 10 nucleotides align to TRBD2. Germline assignment: CDR1 SGDLS and CDR2 YYNGEE. The CDR3 is made up of 20 amino acids. After removal of 3 bases from V and 2 bases from J, the junction contained 17 bases not matched to a gene. This CDR3 is CASSDTGRGTSEAAYNEQFF. The CDR3 DNA reads TGTGCCAGCAGCGATACAGGGAGAGGGACTAGCGAAGCCGCCTACAATGAGCAGTTCTTC.

The V and J genes are TRBV15 and TRBJ2-5; 14 positions match TRBD2. V trimming: 3 bases; J trimming: 5 bases; junction bases outside the gene matches: 5. This CDR3 has 16 amino acids. Germline V gene data show CDR1 as LNHNV and CDR2 as YYDKDF (reference sequence). The CDR3: CATSSRLAGGPETQYF. DNA for the CDR3: TGTGCCACCAGCAGCCGACTAGCGGGGGGGCCTGAGACCCAGTACTTC.

The rearrangement uses TRBV7-2 and TRBJ1-2; no definite D call. V was clipped by 5 bases and J by 0 bases, with 19 bases between them. This CDR3 has 17 residues. Per germline, CDR1 SGHTA and CDR2 FQGNSA. This chain's CDR3 is CASSLVGTDHTNYGYTF. CDR3 bases: TGTGCCAGCAGCCTAGTCGGTACAGATCATACTAACTATGGCTACACCTTC.

This clonotype has a count of ten or more. The chain is built from TRBV29-1 and TRBJ2-7, with 8 bases that match TRBD1. V gave up 4 bases and J gave up 5 bases; unmatched junction bases: 10. CDR3 length equals 14 residues. The germline V gene encodes CDR1 SQVTM and CDR2 ANQGSEA. CDR3 sequence (DNA): TGCAGCGTTGCCGCAGGGGGCACCCCTGACGAGCAGTACTTC. It is translated as CSVAAGGTPDEQYF.

This clonotype showed up just a few times. The rearrangement links TRBV11-2 to TRBJ2-3; 8 bases fit TRBD2. V shed 5 bases and J 4 bases; nucleotides not matched to a gene: 5. Germline lookup yields CDR1 SGHAT and CDR2 FQNNGV. This CDR3 spans 14 amino acids. This CDR3 is CASSPGLASDTQYF. The CDR3, as DNA: TGTGCCAGCAGCCCAGGACTAGCCTCAGATACGCAGTATTTT.